This T cell receptor (beta chain) was sequenced in a study of control samples from healthy donors and cancer patients. The germline CDR1 and CDR2 sequences are MGHDK and SYGVNS. The CDR3 totals 13 residues. V was cut by 8 bases and J by 1 base, with 12 bases left in between. Assay: immunoSEQ multiplex PCR; the TCRdb copy retains only in-frame clones and omits some. Among about 98,000 clones listed, 75% to 85% were seen once. This clone was seen only a few times. The rearrangement links TRBV25-1 to TRBJ2-7; no definite D call. Material: blood. The TCR was taken from a woman aged 25 to 39 in good health. CDR3 amino acids: CASRESRSYEQYF. The CDR3, as DNA: TGTGCCAGCCGAGAATCCCGATCCTACGAGCAGTACTTC.